What follows describes a single T cell receptor beta chain. The antigen is unknown. The source of the sample is a study of T cells after yellow fever vaccination. Findings of the study overall: Of the clonotypes, a small share occurred in both CD4 and CD8 compartments. Researchers report a weaker secondary response that nonetheless peaked faster, day 5 versus 15. Subsequent booster samples again held most clones from primary vaccination (96% CD4, nearly 90% CD8).

The V gene's germline CDR1 is SGHTA and CDR2 FQGNSA. This CDR3 region has 13 residues. V was shortened by 5 bases and J by 5 bases, with 12 bases between the two germline ends. Generation of TCR cDNA used 5'RACE template switching (which added a universal primer site and UMIs). TCRdb recomputed calls from the 5' RACE reads with MiXCR, one row per CDR3 protein. The data contain under 550,000 distinct CDR3 sequences, 21% of them singletons. Specimen: PBMCs, collected roughly 20 days after the first yellow fever vaccination. This receptor was obtained from a man younger than 35 who received the YFV17D yellow fever vaccine. This chain connects TRBV7-2 to TRBJ2-5; D possibly uses TRBD1 or TRBD2 (5 bases each). In nucleotides, the CDR3 is TGTGCCAGCAGCCGGGGCAGGTTTGAGACCCAGTACTTC. It specifies CASSRGRFETQYF.